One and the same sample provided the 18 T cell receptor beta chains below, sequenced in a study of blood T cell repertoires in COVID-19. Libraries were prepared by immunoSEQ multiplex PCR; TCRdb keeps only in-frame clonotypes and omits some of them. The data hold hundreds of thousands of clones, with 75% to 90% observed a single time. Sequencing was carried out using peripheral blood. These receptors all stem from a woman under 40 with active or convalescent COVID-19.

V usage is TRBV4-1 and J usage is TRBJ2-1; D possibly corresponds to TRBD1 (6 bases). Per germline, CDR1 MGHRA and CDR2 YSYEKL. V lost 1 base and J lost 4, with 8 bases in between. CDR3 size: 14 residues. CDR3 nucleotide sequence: TGCGCCAGCAGCCAAGGAGGGGGTTACAATGAGCAGTTCTTC. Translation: CASSQGGGYNEQFF.

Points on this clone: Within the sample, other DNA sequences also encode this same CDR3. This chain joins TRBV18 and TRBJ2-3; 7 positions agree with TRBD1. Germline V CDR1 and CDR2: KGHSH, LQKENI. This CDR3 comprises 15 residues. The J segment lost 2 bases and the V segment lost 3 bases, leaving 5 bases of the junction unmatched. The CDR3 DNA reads TGTGCCAGCTCACCGAACAGGGGTTCCACAGATACGCAGTATTTT. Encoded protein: CASSPNRGSTDTQYF. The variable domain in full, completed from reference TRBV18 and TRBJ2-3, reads NAGVMQNPRHLVRRRGQEARLRCSPMKGHSHVYWYRQLPEEGLKFMVYLQKENIIDESGMPKERFSAEFPKEGPSILRIQQVVRGDSAAYFCASSPNRGSTDTQYFGPGTRLTVL.

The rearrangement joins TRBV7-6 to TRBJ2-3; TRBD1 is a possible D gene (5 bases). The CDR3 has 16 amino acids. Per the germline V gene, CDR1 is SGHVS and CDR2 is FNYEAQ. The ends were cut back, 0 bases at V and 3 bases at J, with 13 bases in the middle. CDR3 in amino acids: CASSLAVGQGTDTQYF. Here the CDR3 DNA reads TGTGCCAGCAGCTTAGCGGTCGGGCAGGGAACAGATACGCAGTATTTT.

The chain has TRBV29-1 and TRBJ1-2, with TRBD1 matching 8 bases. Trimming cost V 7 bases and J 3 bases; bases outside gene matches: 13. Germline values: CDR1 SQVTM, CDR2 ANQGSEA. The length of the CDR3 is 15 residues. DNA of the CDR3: TGCAGCGCACGTCCTTCCAGGGGGCTGGACTATGGCTACACCTTC. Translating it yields CSARPSRGLDYGYTF.

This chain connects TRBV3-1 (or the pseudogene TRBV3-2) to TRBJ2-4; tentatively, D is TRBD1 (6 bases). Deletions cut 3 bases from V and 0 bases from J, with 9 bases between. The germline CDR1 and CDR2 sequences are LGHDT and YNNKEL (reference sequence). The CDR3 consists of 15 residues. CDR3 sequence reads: CASSHQGIAKNIQYF. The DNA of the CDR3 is TGTGCCAGCAGCCATCAGGGGATAGCCAAAAACATTCAGTACTTC.

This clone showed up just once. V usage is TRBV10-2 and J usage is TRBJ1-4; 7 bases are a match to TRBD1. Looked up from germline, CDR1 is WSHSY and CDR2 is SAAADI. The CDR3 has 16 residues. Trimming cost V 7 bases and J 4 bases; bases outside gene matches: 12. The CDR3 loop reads CASTGVTGTVNEKLFF. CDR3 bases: TGCGCCAGCACGGGGGTGACCGGGACAGTTAATGAAAAACTGTTTTTT.

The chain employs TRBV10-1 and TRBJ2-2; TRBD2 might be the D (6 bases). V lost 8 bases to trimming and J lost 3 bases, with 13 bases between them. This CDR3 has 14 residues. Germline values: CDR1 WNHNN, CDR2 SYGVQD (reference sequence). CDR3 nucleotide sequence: TGCGCCAGCCAAGCTAGCGAGCACACCGGGGAGCTGTTTTTT. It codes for CASQASEHTGELFF.

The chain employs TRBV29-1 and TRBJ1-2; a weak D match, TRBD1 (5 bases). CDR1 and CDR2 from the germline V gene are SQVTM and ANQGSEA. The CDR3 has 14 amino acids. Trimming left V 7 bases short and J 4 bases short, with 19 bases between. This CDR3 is CSGGDRTGGYGYTF. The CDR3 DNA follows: TGCAGCGGTGGTGATCGTACCGGGGGCTATGGCTACACCTTC.

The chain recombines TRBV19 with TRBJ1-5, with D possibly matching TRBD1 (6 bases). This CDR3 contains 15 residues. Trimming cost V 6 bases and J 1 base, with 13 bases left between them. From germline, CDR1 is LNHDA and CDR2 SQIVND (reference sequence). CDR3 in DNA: TGTGCCAGTAGGGGGGACACCCCAAGCAATCAGCCCCAGCATTTT. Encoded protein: CASRGDTPSNQPQHF.

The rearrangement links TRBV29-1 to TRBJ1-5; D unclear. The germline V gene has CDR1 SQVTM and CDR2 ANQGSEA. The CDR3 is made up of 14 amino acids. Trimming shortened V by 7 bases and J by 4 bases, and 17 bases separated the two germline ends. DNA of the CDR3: TGCAGCGCACGATTATTTGGGCGAAATCAGCCCCAGCATTTT. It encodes CSARLFGRNQPQHF.

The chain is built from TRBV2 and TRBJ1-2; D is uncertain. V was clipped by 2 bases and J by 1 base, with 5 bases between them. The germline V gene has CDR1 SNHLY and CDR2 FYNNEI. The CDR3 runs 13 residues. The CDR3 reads CASSESSNYGYTF. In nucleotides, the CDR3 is TGTGCCAGCAGTGAAAGTAGTAACTATGGCTACACCTTC.

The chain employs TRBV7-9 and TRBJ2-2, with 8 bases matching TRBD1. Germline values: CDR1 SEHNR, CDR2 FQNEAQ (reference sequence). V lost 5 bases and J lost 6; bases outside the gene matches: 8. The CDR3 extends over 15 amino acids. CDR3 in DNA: TGTGCCAGCAGCCCACCGGGACAGGAATCCGGGGAGCTGTTTTTT. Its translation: CASSPPGQESGELFF.

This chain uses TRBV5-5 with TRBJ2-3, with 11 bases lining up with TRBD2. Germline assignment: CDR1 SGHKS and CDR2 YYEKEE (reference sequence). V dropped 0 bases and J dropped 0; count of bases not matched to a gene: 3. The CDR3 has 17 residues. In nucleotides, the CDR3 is TGTGCCAGCAGCTTGGCTCTAGCGGGGGGTAGCACAGATACGCAGTATTTT. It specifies CASSLALAGGSTDTQYF.

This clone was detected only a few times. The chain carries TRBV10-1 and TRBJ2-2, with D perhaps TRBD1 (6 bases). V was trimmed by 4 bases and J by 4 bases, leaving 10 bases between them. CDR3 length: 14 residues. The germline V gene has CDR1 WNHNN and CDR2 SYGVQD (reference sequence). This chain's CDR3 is CASSGGRGTGELFF. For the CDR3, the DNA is TGCGCCAGCAGTGGCGGCAGGGGCACCGGGGAGCTGTTTTTT.

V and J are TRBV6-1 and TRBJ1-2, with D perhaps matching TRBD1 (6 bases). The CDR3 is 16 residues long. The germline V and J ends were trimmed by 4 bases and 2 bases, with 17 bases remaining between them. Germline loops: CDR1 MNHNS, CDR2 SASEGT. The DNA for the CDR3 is TGTGCCAGCAGTGGGCGCGGAGGACAGATAAACTATGGCTACACCTTC. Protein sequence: CASSGRGGQINYGYTF.

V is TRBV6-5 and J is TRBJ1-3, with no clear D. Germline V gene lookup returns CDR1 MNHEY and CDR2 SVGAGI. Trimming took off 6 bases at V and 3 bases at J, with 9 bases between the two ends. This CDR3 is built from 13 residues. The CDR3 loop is CASSLTGGNTIYF. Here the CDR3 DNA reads TGTGCCAGCAGCCTAACTGGTGGAAACACCATATATTTT.

The chain's CDR3 is CASSYSIAGGSYQEQYF. DNA for the CDR3: TGTGCCAGCAGTTACTCGATAGCGGGGGGCTCTTATCAGGAGCAGTACTTC. The chain joins TRBV6-2 or TRBV6-3 to TRBJ2-7, with 10 positions matching TRBD2. The CDR3 sequence is 17 residues long. V was clipped by 0 bases and J by 7 bases; unmatched bases: 12. In germline, CDR1 is MNHEY, CDR2 SVGEGT.

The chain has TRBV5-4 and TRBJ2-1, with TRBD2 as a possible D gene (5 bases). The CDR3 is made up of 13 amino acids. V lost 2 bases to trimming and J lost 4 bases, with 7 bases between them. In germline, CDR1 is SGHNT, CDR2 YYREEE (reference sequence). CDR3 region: CASSFREYNEQFF. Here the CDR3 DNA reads TGTGCCAGCAGCTTCCGGGAATACAATGAGCAGTTCTTC. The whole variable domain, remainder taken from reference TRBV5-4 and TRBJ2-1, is ETGVTQSPTHLIKTRGQQVTLRCSSQSGHNTVSWYQQALGQGPQFIFQYYREEENGRGNFPPRFSGLQFPNYSSELNVNALELDDSALYLCASSFREYNEQFFGPGTRLTVL.